This section outlines one TCR beta chain sequence together with its context. The antigen remains undetermined. Documented time point: cycle 4 day 1 (C4D1), after around six weeks of nivolumab. Every patient relapsed after autologous stem cell transplantation, and brentuximab vedotin exposure varied. The CDR3 consists of 16 residues. Trimming removed 0 bases from V and 1 base from J, with 12 bases in between. Germline V gene sequence: CDR1 LNHDA, CDR2 SQIVND (reference sequence). This record comes from a study of PD-1 blockade in classical Hodgkin lymphoma. General observations from the study: Repertoire differences lack defined causes, possibly disease activity or prior therapy.

Libraries were prepared by immunoSEQ multiplex PCR; TCRdb keeps only in-frame clonotypes and omits some of them. The data contain 110,000 or so clones, roughly 90% of them seen just once; the ten biggest clones take up 15% to 20%. The sequenced sample was peripheral blood mononuclear cells (PBMCs), obtained before the fourth cycle of nivolumab. This chain joins TRBV19 and TRBJ1-1; D unresolved. This TCR came from a human donor with classical Hodgkin lymphoma. This chain's CDR3 is CASSIEPLGSNTEAFF. Here the CDR3 DNA reads TGTGCCAGTAGTATAGAACCCCTGGGATCGAACACTGAAGCTTTCTTT.